A selection of T cell receptor beta chains follows, all from one sample in a study of shared clonotypes between healthy human individuals. Profiling relied on immunoSEQ multiplex PCR, and the TCRdb table lists in-frame clones only, not all of them. This sample has more than 2 million clones, with 85% to 95% found just once. The sample was naive CD4+ T cells sorted from blood. All receptors come from a man aged 18 to 29 in good health. The CDR3 runs from the conserved cysteine through the conserved F or W. A D gene is named only where the DNA matches it firmly. The size field is filled for only some rows; it gives once, few, many or a size class.

once,TRBJ2-6,.,TRBV9,CASNKQGSGANVLTF,TGTGCCAGCAACAAACAGGGTTCTGGGGCCAACGTCCTGACTTTC
.,TRBJ2-5,.,TRBV6-1,CASSEAPGETQYF,TGTGCCAGCAGTGAAGCACCCGGAGAGACCCAGTACTTC
.,TRBJ1-1,.,TRBV27,CASTSDSRAAEAFF,TGTGCCAGCACCTCTGATTCGCGGGCAGCCGAAGCTTTCTTT
.,TRBJ2-7,.,TRBV5-4,CASSLADGRQYF,TGTGCCAGCAGCTTGGCGGATGGAAGGCAGTACTTC
.,TRBJ2-7,.,TRBV5-1,CASSLEKAPYEQYF,TGCGCCAGCAGCTTGGAGAAGGCCCCATACGAGCAGTACTTC
once,TRBJ2-7,.,TRBV14,CASRRTGSSYEQYF,TGTGCCAGCAGACGGACCGGAAGCTCCTACGAGCAGTACTTC
.,TRBJ1-6,.,TRBV5-1,CASSLARDNSPLHF,TGCGCCAGCAGCTTGGCCAGGGATAATTCACCCCTCCACTTT
.,TRBJ1-1,.,TRBV27,CASSSPMVNTEAFF,TGTGCCAGCAGTTCCCCGATGGTCAACACTGAAGCTTTCTTT
.,TRBJ1-1,.,TRBV30,CAWSVPEAFF,TGTGCCTGGAGTGTACCTGAAGCTTTCTTT
.,TRBJ2-1,TRBD1,TRBV9,CASSATGGMQFF,TGTGCCAGCAGCGCGACAGGGGGAATGCAGTTCTTC
.,TRBJ1-5,.,TRBV7-9,CASPTPRIWQPQHF,TGTGCCAGCCCGACTCCCCGGATTTGGCAGCCCCAGCATTTT
.,TRBJ1-2,TRBD1,TRBV25-1,CASSERETGGLGGYTF,TGTGCCAGCAGTGAACGGGAGACAGGGGGCTTGGGAGGCTACACCTTC
.,TRBJ2-3,.,TRBV10-3,CAISEFSTPDTQYF,TGTGCCATCAGTGAGTTCAGTACCCCAGATACGCAGTATTTT
.,TRBJ2-7,TRBD2,TRBV29-1,CSVGVGLAGVEQYF,TGCAGCGTTGGGGTTGGACTAGCGGGAGTCGAGCAGTACTTC
.,TRBJ2-7,.,TRBV25-1,CASSEYPRTAGGEQYF,TGTGCCAGCAGTGAATATCCCCGGACAGCCGGGGGGGAGCAGTACTTC
.,TRBJ2-7,.,TRBV4-1,CASSQQITLGVYEQYF,TGCGCCAGCAGCCAACAAATTACCCTTGGAGTATACGAGCAGTACTTC
.,TRBJ2-3,.,TRBV6-5,CASGRSRGYTDTQYF,TGTGCCAGCGGCAGGAGCAGGGGCTACACAGATACGCAGTATTTT
.,TRBJ2-7,.,TRBV20-1,CSAPTNYEQYF,TGCAGTGCTCCCACGAACTACGAGCAGTACTTC
.,TRBJ1-3,TRBD1,TRBV5-6,CASSRGQLPEGNTIYF,TGTGCCAGCAGCAGGGGACAGCTCCCGGAGGGAAACACCATATATTTT
.,TRBJ1-2,TRBD1,TRBV5-4,CASSPRDRGNYGYTF,TGTGCCAGCAGCCCCCGGGACAGGGGGAACTATGGCTACACCTTC
once,TRBJ2-5,.,TRBV11-2,CASSLDGTTGETQYF,TGTGCCAGCAGCTTAGATGGAACAACTGGAGAGACCCAGTACTTC
.,TRBJ2-3,TRBD2,TRBV7-2,CASSSGRARYTQYF,TGTGCCAGCAGCTCAGGGAGGGCGCGGTATACGCAGTATTTT